These 10 T cell receptor beta chains came from one sample sequenced in a study of blood T cell repertoires in COVID-19. Profiling relied on immunoSEQ multiplex PCR, and the TCRdb table lists in-frame clones only, not all of them. The sample contains about 82,000 clones, roughly 80% of which appear only once. The sample consisted of peripheral blood. Receptor source: a man older than 75 with active or convalescent COVID-19.

The genes are TRBV5-8 and TRBJ2-2; no clear D. The CDR3 totals 14 residues. The germline CDR1 and CDR2 sequences are SGHTS and YDEGEE. The V gene lost 1 base and the J gene lost 3 bases, with 7 bases spanning the gap. The CDR3 nucleotides are TGTGCCAGCAGCTTGACTACTCACACCGGGGAGCTGTTTTTT. It codes for CASSLTTHTGELFF.

The rearrangement links TRBV13 to TRBJ1-1, with TRBD1 identical over 10 bases. The CDR3 loop spans 16 amino acids. Germline values: CDR1 PRHDT, CDR2 FYEKMQ (reference sequence). The trim removed 5 bases at V and 5 bases at J, leaving 11 bases unmatched. This CDR3 reads CASSEEGQGIGTEAFF. CDR3 bases: TGTGCCAGCAGCGAGGAGGGACAGGGGATTGGTACTGAAGCTTTCTTT. The variable domain in full, with the rest retrieved from reference TRBV13 and TRBJ1-1, is AAGVIQSPRHLIKEKRETATLKCYPIPRHDTVYWYQQGPGQDPQFLISFYEKMQSDKGSIPDRFSAQQFSDYHSELNMSSLELGDSALYFCASSEEGQGIGTEAFFGQGTRLTVV.

This chain links TRBV19 with TRBJ1-1; 8 bases fit TRBD1. Germline CDR1 LNHDA, CDR2 SQIVND (reference sequence). Trimming took 7 bases from V and 5 from J; bases not matched to a gene: 9. There are 14 residues in the CDR3. CDR3 in DNA: TGTGCCAGTAACCCCAGGGGGCGCGGGACTGAAGCTTTCTTT. Translated: CASNPRGRGTEAFF. The complete variable domain, with remaining parts taken from reference TRBV19 and TRBJ1-1, reads DGGITQSPKYLFRKEGQNVTLSCEQNLNHDAMYWYRQDPGQGLRLIYYSQIVNDFQKGDIAEGYSVSREKKESFPLTVTSAQKNPTAFYLCASNPRGRGTEAFFGQGTRLTVV.

The V and J genes are TRBV6-5 and TRBJ1-5; 7 nucleotides align to TRBD1. The CDR3 runs 14 residues. After removal of 7 bases from V and 2 bases from J, the junction contained 5 bases not matched to a gene. Germline V lookup: CDR1 MNHEY, CDR2 SVGAGI. The CDR3 sequence: CASKPTGGNQPQHF. The CDR3 DNA is TGTGCCAGCAAACCTACAGGGGGCAATCAGCCCCAGCATTTT.

This rearrangement joins TRBV20-1 to TRBJ2-3; D possibly corresponds to TRBD2 (5 bases). CDR1 is DFQATT, CDR2 SNEGSKA, per germline (reference sequence). The V and J ends lost 3 bases and 2 bases respectively, with 6 bases between them. This CDR3 comprises 12 residues. CDR3 sequence: CSASSDTDTQYF. The CDR3 DNA sequence: TGCAGTGCTAGTAGCGACACAGATACGCAGTATTTT.

The chain uses TRBV9 and TRBJ1-1; unclear D gene. CDR1 is SGDLS and CDR2 is YYNGEE in the germline V gene. There are 13 residues in the CDR3. Trimming stripped 3 bases from V and 1 base from J, with 7 bases between. The CDR3 here is CASSASPNTEAFF. CDR3 DNA: TGTGCCAGCAGCGCCTCCCCGAACACTGAAGCTTTCTTT.

The CDR3 loop reads CSVRVRNTEAFF. CDR3 in DNA: TGCAGCGTTAGAGTCCGGAACACTGAAGCTTTCTTT. The chain combines TRBV29-1 with TRBJ1-1, with D uncertain. With 5 bases removed from V and 1 base from J, the gap between germline ends came to 8 bases. The length of the CDR3 is 12 residues. Germline V CDR1 and CDR2: SQVTM, ANQGSEA.

This clone has only a few counts. V and J are TRBV27 and TRBJ1-1, with D possibly TRBD1 on 6 matching bases. The CDR3 loop spans 13 amino acids. V lost 6 bases and J lost 1, with 9 bases in between. CDR1 is MNHEY and CDR2 is SMNVEV in the germline V gene (reference sequence). This chain's CDR3 is CASRGGTNTEAFF. CDR3 sequence (DNA): TGTGCCAGCAGAGGGGGTACGAACACTGAAGCTTTCTTT.

The genes are TRBV5-1 and TRBJ1-2; D ambiguous. This CDR3 is built from 13 residues. Trimming pared 0 bases from V and 4 bases from J, leaving 7 bases between. CDR1 and CDR2 from the germline V gene are SGHRS and YFSETQ. DNA for the CDR3: TGCGCCAGCAGCTTGGACAGCCCCTATGGCTACACCTTC. This sequence encodes CASSLDSPYGYTF.

The chain is built from TRBV19 and TRBJ1-2, with a possible D match to TRBD1 (6 bases). The germline V and J ends were trimmed by 6 bases and 2 bases, with 13 bases remaining between them. CDR3 length: 14 residues. Germline loops: CDR1 LNHDA, CDR2 SQIVND (reference sequence). CDR3 region: CASRNLGGNYGYTF. The CDR3 DNA reads as TGTGCCAGTAGGAATCTTGGGGGCAACTATGGCTACACCTTC.